This T cell receptor beta chain was identified in a study of shared clonotypes between healthy human individuals. In the original workflow: ImmunoSEQ output lacked quality scores and full-length reads, limiting matched filtering. The repertoire was sequenced with immunoSEQ multiplex PCR; TCRdb's copy has only in-frame clones and lacks some. D and trimming were read from the DNA, whereas the V and J calls and clone size are those reported in that table. In the table there are around 2,000,000 clones, roughly 95% of which are singletons. Naive CD8 cells were CD45RO-negative, positively selected for CCR7, excluding terminally differentiated effector memory CD45RA+ cells. The CDR3 runs 16 residues. Trimming removed 7 bases at V and 0 bases at J, with 19 bases between. CDR1 is SNHLY, CDR2 FYNNEI, per germline.

This chain links TRBV2 with TRBJ2-7; TRBD2 is a possible D gene (5 bases). The clonotype was recovered from a young man in good health. The sequencing sample was made of naive CD8+ T cells sorted from blood. This CDR3 is CASTDLQDLSSYEQYF. For the CDR3, the DNA is TGTGCCAGCACCGACTTGCAGGACTTAAGCTCCTACGAGCAGTACTTC.